These T cell receptor beta chains were read from a single sample in a study of STAT3 mutations in large granular lymphocyte leukemia. Repertoires were generated with immunoSEQ multiplex PCR, while TCRdb's copy carries only in-frame clones and drops some. The sample consists of approximately 10,000 clones, about 85% of them appearing once. Sequencing was carried out using peripheral blood mononuclear cells. These receptors were taken from a man in his fifties or sixties with T-cell large granular lymphocyte leukemia. Some clones in this sample may be carry-over from other donors' samples. Both conserved end residues are part of each CDR3. The D gene is left open where the match is weak. The size of a clone is reported for some rows only, either as once, few or many, or as a class for expanded clones.

d_call,v_call,j_call,clone_size,cdr3_aa,cdr3_nt
TRBD2,TRBV5-4,TRBJ2-2,NA,CASRAGGNTGELFF,TGTGCCAGCAGAGCGGGAGGAAACACCGGGGAGCTGTTTTTT
TRBD2,TRBV5-1,TRBJ2-3,NA,CASSLAPTSGGTDTQYF,TGCGCCAGCAGCTTGGCTCCAACTAGCGGGGGCACAGATACGCAGTATTTT
NA,TRBV5-4,TRBJ1-3,NA,CASSLVGSGNTIYF,TGTGCCAGCAGCTTGGTCGGTTCTGGAAACACCATATATTTT
TRBD1,TRBV27,TRBJ2-1,NA,CASKQGQGNNEQFF,TGTGCCAGCAAGCAGGGACAGGGGAACAATGAGCAGTTCTTC
NA,TRBV13,TRBJ2-5,NA,CASSLGQGGGETQYF,TGTGCCAGCAGCTTAGGGCAGGGAGGGGGAGAGACCCAGTACTTC
NA,TRBV25-1,TRBJ1-3,NA,CASSASGGSSGNTIYF,TGTGCCAGCAGTGCCTCGGGAGGTTCCTCTGGAAACACCATATATTTT
TRBD1,TRBV5-4,TRBJ2-6,NA,CASSLGTGLSGANVLTF,TGTGCCAGCAGCTTAGGGACAGGGCTATCTGGGGCCAACGTCCTGACTTTC
NA,TRBV5-3,TRBJ1-2,NA,CARTKGFDTF,TGTGCCAGAACCAAAGGGTTCGACACCTTC
TRBD1,TRBV7-8,TRBJ2-1,NA,CASSFDRGEQFF,TGTGCCAGCAGCTTTGACAGGGGGGAGCAGTTCTTC
NA,TRBV18,TRBJ2-5,NA,CASSPLGLMYQETQYF,TGTGCCAGCTCACCGCTCGGACTCATGTACCAAGAGACCCAGTACTTC
TRBD2,TRBV7-2,TRBJ2-2,NA,CASSRSSGRGNTGELFF,TGTGCCAGCAGCCGTTCAAGCGGGAGGGGAAACACCGGGGAGCTGTTTTTT
TRBD1,TRBV7-2,TRBJ1-2,once,CASSSLGGTGPNYGYTF,TGTGCCAGCAGCTCATTAGGCGGGACAGGACCTAACTATGGCTACACCTTC
NA,TRBV4-3,TRBJ1-4,NA,CASSQGSGNANEKLFF,TGCGCCAGCAGCCAGGGTTCGGGGAACGCTAATGAAAAACTGTTTTTT
TRBD1,TRBV18,TRBJ1-4,NA,CASSPLQGNDEKLFF,TGTGCCAGCTCACCGCTACAGGGGAACGATGAAAAACTGTTTTTT